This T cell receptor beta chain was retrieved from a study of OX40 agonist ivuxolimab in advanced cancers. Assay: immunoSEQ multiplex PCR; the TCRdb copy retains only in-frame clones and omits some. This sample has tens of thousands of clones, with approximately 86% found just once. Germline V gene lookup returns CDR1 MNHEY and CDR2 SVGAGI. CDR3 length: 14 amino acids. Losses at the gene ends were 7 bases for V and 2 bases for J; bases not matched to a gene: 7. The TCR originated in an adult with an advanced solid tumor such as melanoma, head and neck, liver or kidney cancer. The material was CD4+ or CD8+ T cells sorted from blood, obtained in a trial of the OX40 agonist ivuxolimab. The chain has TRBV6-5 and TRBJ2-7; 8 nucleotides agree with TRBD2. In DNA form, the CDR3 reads TGTGCCAGCACCCCGCGGGGGGTTGCCTACGAGCAGTACTTC. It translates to CASTPRGVAYEQYF.